This TCR beta chain was found in a study of blood T cell repertoires in COVID-19 (dated by TCRdb to 2020 to 2022). Describing the broader study: The collaborator samples originated in the United States, Italy and Spain and spanned the acute and convalescent phases of COVID-19. Samples came from the ongoing ImmuneRACE study (first 160 participants) plus 1,254 subjects from 6 global collaborators. The prospective study material was composed of cDNA or gDNA derived from T cells, B-cell-depleted T cells, or PBMCs. Where HLA class I and class II types were available, the types were taken from metadata supplied by the sample provider, not from assay-based typing. The dataset comprised deeply sampled blood TCRbeta repertoires from subjects exposed to, actively infected with, or recovered from COVID-19. Sample metadata almost always included a de-identified subject ID, COVID-19 status, age in years and sex. The repertoires were released in a freely available public database intended as a resource for research on the immune response to SARS-CoV-2. Study-level results and caveats: How much clinical and demographic metadata was included differed by source and by participant, and the metadata was provided uncurated.

Of note for this clone: The clone's antigen remains unknown. Base-call qualities are not available, and no considerably larger clone is one nucleotide away.

There are 15 amino acids in the CDR3, from cysteine to phenylalanine inclusive. The kept DNA is CDR3 alone, 45 bases in frame from the first base. Trimming accounts for 5 bases at V and 3 bases at J, while the number of junction bases matched to no gene is 4. The germline V gene encodes CDR1 PRHDT and CDR2 FYEKMQ (reference sequence). Whole blood was collected in K2EDTA tubes by collaborating institutions according to the institutions' own protocols. Collaborator samples were shipped for TCRbeta analysis as frozen whole blood, isolated PBMCs, or DNA extracted from either sample type. TCRbeta CDR3 regions were amplified from genomic DNA using the immunoSEQ Assay, a bias-controlled multiplex PCR. As for the authors' bioinformatics: The number of nucleated cells in each sample was estimated by amplification of reference gene primers within the assay. Sequence reads were collapsed and filtered to measure the absolute abundance of every unique TCRbeta CDR3 rearrangement. For each sample, productive Simpson clonality was calculated by taking the square root of Simpson's diversity index across productive rearrangements. The source is immuneACCESS, and TCRdb retained only in-frame sequences with V and J called. Part of the clones is not carried over; for the studies checked, unresolved V genes explain less than half of this, and the remainder is unexplained. From that table come the V and J calls and clone size; the DNA was used to work out D and trimming. The sample table records some 260,000 clones; less than 85% of these occur just once. In total, the top ten clones hold 2.5% to 3.5% of the sample.

The chain is made from TRBV13 and TRBJ2-1; 10 bases in between match TRBD2. The source of this sequence is a woman between 18 and 30 years old with acute or convalescent COVID-19. Sequenced input: peripheral blood. In nucleotide form, the sequence is TGTGCCAGCAGCCAAATAGCGGGAGGCTACAATGAGCAGTTCTTC. This encodes CASSQIAGGYNEQFF.